This T cell receptor beta chain stems from a study of technical replicates of blood from four donors. This clone occurred once. V dropped 0 bases and J dropped 8 bases, with 11 bases sitting between them. CDR1 is LGHNA, CDR2 YSLEER, per germline. The CDR3 covers 14 residues. The table came from immunoSEQ multiplex PCR; TCRdb's copy has only in-frame clones and leaves some out. The top ten clones hold more than 0.35% of a sample with over 85,000 clones, 90% to 97% of them seen once. The source of this sequence is a human donor in good health. Sequenced material: T cells isolated from PBMCs. The gene calls are TRBV4-3 and TRBJ2-1; possible D gene TRBD2, 5 bases. The CDR3 region has the DNA TGCGCCAGCAGCCAAGAAGGTCTAGCCGATGAGCAGTTCTTC. It specifies CASSQEGLADEQFF.